This TCR beta chain emerged from a study of T cells in localized non-small cell lung cancer. Study conclusions and caveats: Adjacent uninvolved lung had the highest clonality, suggesting focused antigen responses.

The CDR3 sequence is 13 residues long. Germline V gene data show CDR1 as LNHDA and CDR2 as SQIVND (reference sequence). V gave up 2 bases and J gave up 5 bases, with 8 bases separating them. The protocol was immunoSEQ multiplex PCR, while the TCRdb copy is restricted to in-frame clones and leaves out a portion. The data show some 25,000 clones, with around 90% seen just once and under 3% held by the top ten. To note about this clone: Its specificity is not known.

The sequencing here drew on peripheral blood, taken before any cancer treatment. This receptor was obtained from a woman aged 35 to 69 with stage I lung adenocarcinoma. The chain uses TRBV19 and TRBJ2-3, with D possibly TRBD1 on 6 matching bases. In DNA form, the CDR3 reads TGTGCCAGTAGTATACAAGGGGGAGATACGCAGTATTTT. The encoded protein is CASSIQGGDTQYF.